This TCR beta chain originates from a study of blood T cell repertoires in COVID-19. About the study: Researchers got acute and convalescent COVID-19 samples from the United States, Italy and Spain.

V lost 1 base and J lost 6; bases outside the gene matches: 1. The CDR3 is made up of 14 amino acids. The germline V gene encodes CDR1 SGDLS and CDR2 YYNGEE. Profiling relied on immunoSEQ multiplex PCR, and the TCRdb table lists in-frame clones only, not all of them. The sample lists approximately 230,000 clones, around 88% occurring once. The sequenced sample was peripheral blood. The chain links TRBV9 to TRBJ2-2; 9 bases are shared with TRBD2. This receptor was taken from a woman aged 25-40 years with COVID-19, enrolled during active disease. CDR3 sequence: CASSVRTSAGELFF. The CDR3 region has the DNA TGTGCCAGCAGCGTAAGGACTAGCGCCGGGGAGCTGTTTTTT.